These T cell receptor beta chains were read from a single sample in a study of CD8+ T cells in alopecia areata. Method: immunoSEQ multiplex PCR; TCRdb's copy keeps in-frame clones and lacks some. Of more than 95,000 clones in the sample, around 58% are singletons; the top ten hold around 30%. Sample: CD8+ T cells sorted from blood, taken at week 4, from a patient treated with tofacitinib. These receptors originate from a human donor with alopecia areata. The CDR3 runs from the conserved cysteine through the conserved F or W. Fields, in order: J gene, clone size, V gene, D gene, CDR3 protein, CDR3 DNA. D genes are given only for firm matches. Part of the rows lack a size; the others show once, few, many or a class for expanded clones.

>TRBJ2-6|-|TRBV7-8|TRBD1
CASSLMTPGQMKSSGANVLTF
TGTGCCAGCAGCTTAATGACTCCGGGACAGATGAAAAGCTCTGGGGCCAACGTCCTGACTTTC
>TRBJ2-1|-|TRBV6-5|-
CASSYLGQTYNEQFF
TGTGCCAGCAGTTATCTAGGACAGACCTACAATGAGCAGTTCTTC
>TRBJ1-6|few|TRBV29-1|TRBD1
CSVDGQGPNSPLHF
TGCAGCGTTGATGGACAGGGGCCTAATTCACCCCTCCACTTT
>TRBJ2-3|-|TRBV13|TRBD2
CASSPRGGAPFDGTDTQYF
TGTGCCAGCAGCCCCCGGGGGGGGGCCCCTTTTGATGGCACAGATACGCAGTATTTT
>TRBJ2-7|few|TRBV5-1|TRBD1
CASSLRLGQAYEQYF
TGCGCCAGCAGCTTACGATTGGGACAGGCCTACGAGCAGTACTTC
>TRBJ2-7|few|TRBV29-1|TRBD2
CSVRAGGPYYEQYF
TGCAGCGTTCGAGCGGGGGGCCCTTACTACGAGCAGTACTTC
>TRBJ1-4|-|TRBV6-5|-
CASSYFRNEKLFF
TGTGCCAGCAGTTACTTTAGAAATGAAAAACTGTTTTTT
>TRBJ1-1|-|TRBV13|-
CASSLRGGTEAFF
TGTGCCAGCAGCTTAAGGGGCGGCACTGAAGCTTTCTTT
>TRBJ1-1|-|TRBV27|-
CASSLGHLNTEAFF
TGTGCCAGCAGTTTGGGGCACCTGAACACTGAAGCTTTCTTT
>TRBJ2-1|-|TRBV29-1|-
CSGLPGKTGNEQFF
TGCAGCGGATTGCCGGGCAAAACGGGGAATGAGCAGTTCTTC
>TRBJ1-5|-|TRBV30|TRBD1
CAWQGGSNQPQHF
TGTGCCTGGCAGGGGGGAAGCAATCAGCCCCAGCATTTT
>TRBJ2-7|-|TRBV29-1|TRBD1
CSVRDRVQYEQYF
TGCAGCGTCCGGGACAGGGTGCAATACGAGCAGTACTTC
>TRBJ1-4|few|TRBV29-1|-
CSVEPGPTFATNEKLFF
TGCAGCGTCGAACCGGGACCGACCTTCGCTACTAATGAAAAACTGTTTTTT
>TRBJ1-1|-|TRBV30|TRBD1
CAWTEGANTEAFF
TGTGCCTGGACCGAGGGGGCGAACACTGAAGCTTTCTTT
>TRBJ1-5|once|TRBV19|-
CASTDPRDAHQPQHF
TGTGCCAGTACCGACCCTCGGGACGCTCATCAGCCCCAGCATTTT
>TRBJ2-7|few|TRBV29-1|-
CSVTGRKSSYEQYF
TGCAGCGTAACGGGGAGGAAGAGCTCCTACGAGCAGTACTTC
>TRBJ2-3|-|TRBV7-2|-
CASSYPGRTDTQYF
TGTGCCAGCAGCTATCCGGGACGCACAGATACGCAGTATTTT
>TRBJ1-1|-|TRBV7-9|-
CASSLEGTNTEAFF
TGTGCCAGCAGCTTAGAGGGTACGAACACTGAAGCTTTCTTT
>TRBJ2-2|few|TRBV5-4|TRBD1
CASSPGDRAETGELFF
TGTGCCAGCAGCCCTGGTGACAGGGCGGAGACCGGGGAGCTGTTTTTT
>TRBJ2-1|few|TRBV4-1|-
CASSQEVGQEQFF
TGCGCCAGCAGCCAAGAAGTGGGCCAAGAGCAGTTCTTC
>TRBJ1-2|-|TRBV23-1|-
CASSAGRGPPNYGYTF
TGCGCCAGCAGCGCGGGTCGGGGACCGCCTAACTATGGCTACACCTTC
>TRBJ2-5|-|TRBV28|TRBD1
CASSLYSGTGGAPETQYF
TGTGCCAGCAGTTTATACTCCGGGACAGGGGGCGCTCCGGAGACCCAGTACTTC